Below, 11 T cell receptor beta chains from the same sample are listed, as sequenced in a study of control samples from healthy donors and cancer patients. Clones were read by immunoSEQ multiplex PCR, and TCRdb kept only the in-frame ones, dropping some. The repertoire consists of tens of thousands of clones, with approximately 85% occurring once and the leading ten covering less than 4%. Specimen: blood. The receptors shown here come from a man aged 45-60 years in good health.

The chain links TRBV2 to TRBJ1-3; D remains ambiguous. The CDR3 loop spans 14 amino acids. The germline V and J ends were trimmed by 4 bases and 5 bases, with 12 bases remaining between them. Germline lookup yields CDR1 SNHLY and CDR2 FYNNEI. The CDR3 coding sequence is TGTGCCAGCAGTGGAGAGGGCGCAAGAAACACCATATATTTT. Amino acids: CASSGEGARNTIYF.

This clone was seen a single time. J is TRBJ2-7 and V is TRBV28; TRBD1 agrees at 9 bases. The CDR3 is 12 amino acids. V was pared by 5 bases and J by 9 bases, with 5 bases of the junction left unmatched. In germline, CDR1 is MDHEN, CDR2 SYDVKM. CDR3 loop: CASSNRGRVQYF. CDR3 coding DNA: TGTGCCAGCAGTAACAGGGGGCGCGTGCAGTACTTC.

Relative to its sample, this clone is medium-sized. The CDR3 loop reads CASNPGQGVAYEQYF. The CDR3 DNA is TGTGCCAGCAACCCGGGACAGGGGGTGGCCTACGAGCAGTACTTC. The chain employs TRBV11-2 and TRBJ2-7, with 11 bases that match TRBD1. This CDR3 contains 15 residues. Per germline, CDR1 SGHAT and CDR2 FQNNGV. V shed 7 bases and J 2 bases; nucleotides not matched to a gene: 7.

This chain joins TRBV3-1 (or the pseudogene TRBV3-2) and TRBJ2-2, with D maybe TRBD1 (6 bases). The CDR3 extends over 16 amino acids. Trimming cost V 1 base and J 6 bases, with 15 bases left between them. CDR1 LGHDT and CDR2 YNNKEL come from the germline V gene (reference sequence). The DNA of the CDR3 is TGTGCCAGCAGCCAAGCCTGGTTAGGGGGAGCCGGGGAGCTGTTTTTT. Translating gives CASSQAWLGGAGELFF.

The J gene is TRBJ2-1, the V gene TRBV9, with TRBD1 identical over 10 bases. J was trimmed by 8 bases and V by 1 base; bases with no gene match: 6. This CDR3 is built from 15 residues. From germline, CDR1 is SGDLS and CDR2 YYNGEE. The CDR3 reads CASSVRTGGSDEQFF. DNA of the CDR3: TGTGCCAGCAGCGTAAGGACAGGGGGGTCGGATGAGCAGTTCTTC.

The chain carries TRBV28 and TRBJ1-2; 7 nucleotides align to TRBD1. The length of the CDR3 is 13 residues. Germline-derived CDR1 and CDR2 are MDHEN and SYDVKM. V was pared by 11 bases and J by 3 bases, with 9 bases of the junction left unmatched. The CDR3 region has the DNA TGTGCCGGGTGGGACAGTCGCTACTATGGCTACACCTTC. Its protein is CAGWDSRYYGYTF.

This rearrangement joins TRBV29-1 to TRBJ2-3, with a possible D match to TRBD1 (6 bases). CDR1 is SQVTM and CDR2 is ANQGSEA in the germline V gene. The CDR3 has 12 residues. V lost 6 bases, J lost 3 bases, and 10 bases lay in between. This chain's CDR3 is CSVTGGTDTQYF. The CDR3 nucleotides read TGCAGCGTGACAGGCGGGACAGATACGCAGTATTTT.

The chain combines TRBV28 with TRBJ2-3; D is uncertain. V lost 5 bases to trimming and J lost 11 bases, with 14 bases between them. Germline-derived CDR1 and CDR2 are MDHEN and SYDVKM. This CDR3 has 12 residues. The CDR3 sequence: CASSAGRIVQYF. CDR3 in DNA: TGTGCCAGCAGTGCCGGACGGATTGTGCAGTATTTT.

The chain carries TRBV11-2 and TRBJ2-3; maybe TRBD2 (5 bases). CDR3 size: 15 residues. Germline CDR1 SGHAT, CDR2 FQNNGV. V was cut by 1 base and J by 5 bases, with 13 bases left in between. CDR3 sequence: CASSLGSLRGDTQYF. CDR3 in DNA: TGTGCCAGCAGCTTAGGCTCCCTCCGGGGAGATACGCAGTATTTT.

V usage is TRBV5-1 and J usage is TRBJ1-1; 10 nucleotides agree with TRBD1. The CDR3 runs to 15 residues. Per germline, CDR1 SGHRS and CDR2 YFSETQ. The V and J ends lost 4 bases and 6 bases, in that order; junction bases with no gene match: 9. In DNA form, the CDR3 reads TGCGCCAGCAGCGGGGCGGGGACAGGGGCCTCTGAAGCTTTCTTT. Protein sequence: CASSGAGTGASEAFF.

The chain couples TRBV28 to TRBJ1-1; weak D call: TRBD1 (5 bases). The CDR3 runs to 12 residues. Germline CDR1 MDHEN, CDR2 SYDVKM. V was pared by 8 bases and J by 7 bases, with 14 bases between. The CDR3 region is CASGDGGFEAFF. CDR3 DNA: TGTGCCAGCGGGGACGGGGGTTTTGAAGCTTTCTTT.